These 29 T cell receptor beta chains were sequenced from one sample in a study of blood T cell repertoires in COVID-19. This table comes from immunoSEQ multiplex PCR, and its TCRdb copy is limited to in-frame clones, with some not included. This sample has 400,000 to 450,000 clones; about 87% occur once, and the top ten carry 0.8% to 0.9%. The sample consisted of peripheral blood. The receptors shown here come from a man aged 18 to 30 with COVID-19, enrolled during active disease.

This chain connects TRBV5-4 to TRBJ2-2, with D maybe TRBD1 (6 bases). The CDR3 contains 14 residues. Germline V gene sequence: CDR1 SGHNT, CDR2 YYREEE (reference sequence). Trimming shortened V by 0 bases and J by 3 bases, and 6 bases separated the two germline ends. The CDR3, as DNA: TGTGCCAGCAGCTTGGGGACAGACACCGGGGAGCTGTTTTTT. Translation: CASSLGTDTGELFF.

The gene calls are TRBV6-5 and TRBJ1-6, with 9 nucleotides matching TRBD1. Germline trimming cut 7 bases from V and 9 bases from J; bases unmatched to any gene: 4. The CDR3 contains 13 residues. Germline CDR1 reads MNHEY; CDR2 reads SVGAGI. The CDR3 spells CASTGQGLSPLHF. CDR3 nucleotide sequence: TGTGCCAGCACGGGACAGGGCCTTTCACCCCTCCACTTT.

This chain links TRBV6-5 with TRBJ1-2; 9 bases agree with TRBD1. CDR1 is MNHEY and CDR2 is SVGAGI in the germline V gene. The junction had 5 bases not matched to a gene; V was cut back by 6 bases and J by 3 bases. The CDR3 consists of 14 residues. CDR3 nucleotides: TGTGCCAGCAGCACCGACAGGGGGTACTATGGCTACACCTTC. Residues: CASSTDRGYYGYTF.

The chain combines TRBV14 with TRBJ2-5; perhaps TRBD2 as D (5 bases). V was clipped by 2 bases and J by 5 bases, with 12 bases between them. The length of the CDR3 is 14 residues. From germline, CDR1 is SGHDN and CDR2 FVKESK. The CDR3 DNA is TGTGCCAGCAGCCAAACGCAAACGGGGGAGACCCAGTACTTC. Protein: CASSQTQTGETQYF. The complete variable domain, with remaining parts taken from reference TRBV14 and TRBJ2-5, reads EAGVTQFPSHSVIEKGQTVTLRCDPISGHDNLYWYRRVMGKEIKFLLHFVKESKQDESGMPNNRFLAERTGGTYSTLKVQPAELEDSGVYFCASSQTQTGETQYFGPGTRLLVL.

The chain recombines TRBV18 with TRBJ2-7; TRBD1 matches 10 bases. Germline V CDR1 and CDR2: KGHSH, LQKENI. This CDR3 has 12 amino acids. V was clipped by 5 bases and J by 5 bases; unmatched bases: 0. CDR3 sequence: CASSGQGDEQYF. CDR3 in DNA: TGTGCCAGCTCAGGACAGGGGGACGAGCAGTACTTC.

This rearrangement joins TRBV11-2 to TRBJ2-2; 7 nucleotides line up with TRBD1. From germline, CDR1 is SGHAT and CDR2 FQNNGV. This CDR3 is built from 16 residues. V shed 0 bases and J 5 bases; nucleotides not matched to a gene: 6. Written as DNA, the CDR3 is TGTGCCAGCAGCTTAGACCGGCAACAGGGGACCGGGGAGCTGTTTTTT. Its protein product is CASSLDRQQGTGELFF.

The chain is built from TRBV7-6 and TRBJ1-3; TRBD1 might be the D (5 bases). V was pared by 5 bases and J by 0 bases, with 20 bases between. Germline values: CDR1 SGHVS, CDR2 FNYEAQ. The CDR3 runs to 18 residues. The CDR3 spells CASSRGTVLSFSGNTIYF. The CDR3 DNA is TGTGCCAGCAGCCGCGGGACCGTTCTATCCTTCTCTGGAAACACCATATATTTT.

The gene calls are TRBV9 and TRBJ2-5, with 8 bases lining up with TRBD2. This CDR3 is 15 amino acids long. Trimming cost V 0 bases and J 3 bases; bases outside gene matches: 4. Germline V gives CDR1 SGDLS, CDR2 YYNGEE. For the CDR3, the DNA is TGTGCCAGCAGCGTAGCTCAGGGACTAGAAGAGACCCAGTACTTC. Its translation: CASSVAQGLEETQYF.

The chain carries TRBV6-6 and TRBJ1-2, with no clear D. This CDR3 is 13 amino acids long. With 11 bases removed from V and 2 bases from J, the gap between germline ends came to 15 bases. Germline V CDR1 and CDR2: MNHNY, SVGAGI (reference sequence). The CDR3 protein is CASILQRNYGYTF. The CDR3 region has the DNA TGTGCCTCAATTCTACAGAGAAACTATGGCTACACCTTC.

This clone was counted once. The chain couples TRBV4-2 to TRBJ2-2; a possible D gene is TRBD2 (6 bases). Germline V gene sequence: CDR1 LGHNA, CDR2 YNFKEQ. This CDR3 has 15 amino acids. V shed 4 bases and J shed 4 bases, with 13 bases lying between them. Written as DNA, the CDR3 is TGTGCCAGCAGCCTCACATCCGGGGGCACCGGGGAGCTGTTTTTT. As protein: CASSLTSGGTGELFF.

CDR3 bases: TGTGCCAGCAGCACCCTATCTCTAGCGCCGAGCTCCTACAATGAGCAGTTCTTC. Its translation is CASSTLSLAPSSYNEQFF. The genes are TRBV6-7 and TRBJ2-1; TRBD2 is a possible D gene (6 bases). TRBV6-7 is sorted into the ORF group, with uncertain function. Trimming stripped 6 bases from V and 0 bases from J, with 21 bases between. The CDR3 is 18 amino acids.

The chain combines TRBV5-8 with TRBJ2-1; 11 positions agree with TRBD2. Germline lookup yields CDR1 SGHTS and CDR2 YDEGEE. The J segment lost 5 bases and the V segment lost 3 bases, leaving 7 bases of the junction unmatched. The CDR3 is 16 amino acids. The CDR3 DNA reads TGTGCCAGCAGCTCCGGGACTAGCGGAAGAAACAATGAGCAGTTCTTC. The encoded protein is CASSSGTSGRNNEQFF.

The chain joins TRBV6-5 to TRBJ1-2, with 8 nucleotides matching TRBD1. The germline gives CDR1 MNHEY, CDR2 SVGAGI. This CDR3 is built from 14 residues. Losses at the gene ends were 7 bases for V and 4 bases for J; bases not matched to a gene: 8. For the CDR3, the DNA is TGTGCCAGCAACTTGGACAGGGCGGCCTATGGCTACACCTTC. This gives the protein CASNLDRAAYGYTF.

The chain employs TRBV19 and TRBJ2-1; D may be TRBD1 (6 bases). CDR3 length equals 14 residues. CDR1 LNHDA and CDR2 SQIVND come from the germline V gene (reference sequence). The V and J ends lost 5 bases and 1 base respectively, with 9 bases between them. The CDR3 loop is CASSQGISYNEQFF. The CDR3 DNA sequence: TGTGCCAGTAGTCAGGGGATTTCCTACAATGAGCAGTTCTTC. The variable domain in full, completed from reference TRBV19 and TRBJ2-1, reads DGGITQSPKYLFRKEGQNVTLSCEQNLNHDAMYWYRQDPGQGLRLIYYSQIVNDFQKGDIAEGYSVSREKKESFPLTVTSAQKNPTAFYLCASSQGISYNEQFFGPGTRLTVL.

CDR3 in amino acids: CASSLAVQGTEAFF. CDR3 bases: TGCGCCAGCAGCTTGGCCGTTCAGGGAACTGAAGCTTTCTTT. This sequence joins TRBV5-1 and TRBJ1-1; D possibly corresponds to TRBD1 (5 bases). The V end lost 0 bases, the J end lost 5 bases, and 11 bases lay between the germline ends. This CDR3 contains 14 residues. Germline-derived CDR1 and CDR2 are SGHRS and YFSETQ.

This chain connects TRBV15 to TRBJ1-4; a possible D gene is TRBD1 (6 bases). The germline V and J ends were trimmed by 0 bases and 8 bases, with 16 bases remaining between them. The CDR3 loop spans 16 amino acids. The germline V gene encodes CDR1 LNHNV and CDR2 YYDKDF (reference sequence). For the CDR3, the DNA is TGTGCCACCAGCAGAGATCTGGACAGTCGGCGAGAAAAACTGTTTTTT. Translation gives CATSRDLDSRREKLFF.

V gene TRBV5-5 combines with J gene TRBJ1-5; the match to TRBD1 covers 9 bases. The germline CDR1 and CDR2 sequences are SGHKS and YYEKEE (reference sequence). The CDR3 has 15 residues. J was trimmed by 3 bases and V by 0 bases; bases with no gene match: 1. This CDR3 reads CASSLGQGDNQPQHF. DNA for the CDR3: TGTGCCAGCAGCTTGGGACAGGGGGACAATCAGCCCCAGCATTTT.

The V call is TRBV27, the J call TRBJ2-7; D may be TRBD1 (5 bases). V dropped 0 bases and J dropped 5 bases, with 8 bases sitting between them. Germline V lookup: CDR1 MNHEY, CDR2 SMNVEV (reference sequence). This CDR3 has 13 residues. The CDR3 spells CASSLSRAHEQYF. As DNA, the CDR3 is TGTGCCAGCAGTTTATCCAGGGCCCACGAGCAGTACTTC.

The chain combines TRBV9 with TRBJ1-6; TRBD1 is a possible D gene (6 bases). This CDR3 is 14 amino acids long. The V gene lost 4 bases and the J gene lost 13 bases, with 18 bases spanning the gap. CDR1 and CDR2 from the germline V gene are SGDLS and YYNGEE. The chain's CDR3 is CASSTSGGLGPLHF. The CDR3 DNA is TGTGCCAGCAGCACTAGTGGGGGCTTGGGGCCCCTCCACTTT.

This rearrangement joins TRBV30 to TRBJ2-3; the D is unclear. Germline V gene data show CDR1 as GTSNPN and CDR2 as SVGIG (reference sequence). This CDR3 spans 15 amino acids. The V and J ends lost 1 base and 2 bases respectively, with 13 bases between them. CDR3 sequence reads: CAWSAYAPPTDTQYF. The CDR3 DNA is TGTGCCTGGAGTGCCTACGCACCTCCCACAGATACGCAGTATTTT.

This sequence joins TRBV2 and TRBJ1-5; D unresolved. Trimming removed 6 bases at V and 2 bases at J, with 14 bases between. Germline V lookup: CDR1 SNHLY, CDR2 FYNNEI. CDR3 length: 15 residues. The CDR3 DNA reads as TGTGCCAGCAGGGCGGGTAGGGTAGGCAATCAGCCCCAGCATTTT. Its protein product is CASRAGRVGNQPQHF.

The chain employs TRBV12-3 or TRBV12-4 and TRBJ1-2; D might be TRBD1 (6 bases). This CDR3 has 12 residues. The V and J ends lost 4 bases and 8 bases respectively, with 11 bases between them. The CDR3, as DNA: TGTGCCAGCAGTTCACAGGGCGTCGGCTACACCTTC. Its translation: CASSSQGVGYTF.

This rearrangement joins TRBV5-6 to TRBJ2-1; D uncertain. The length of the CDR3 is 14 residues. V dropped 0 bases and J dropped 7 bases, with 11 bases sitting between them. The germline V gene encodes CDR1 SGHDT and CDR2 YYEEEE. The CDR3 is CASSLEFPRNEQFF. The CDR3 nucleotides read TGTGCCAGCAGCTTGGAGTTTCCGAGGAATGAGCAGTTCTTC.

The chain recombines TRBV18 with TRBJ1-4; 9 bases match TRBD1. The CDR3 is 14 amino acids. Germline lookup yields CDR1 KGHSH and CDR2 LQKENI. V dropped 5 bases and J dropped 5; count of bases not matched to a gene: 3. CDR3 sequence: CASSKGQGNEKLFF. The CDR3 region has the DNA TGTGCCAGCTCAAAGGGACAGGGAAATGAAAAACTGTTTTTT. Filled out from reference TRBV18 and TRBJ1-4, the complete variable domain reads NAGVMQNPRHLVRRRGQEARLRCSPMKGHSHVYWYRQLPEEGLKFMVYLQKENIIDESGMPKERFSAEFPKEGPSILRIQQVVRGDSAAYFCASSKGQGNEKLFFGSGTQLSVL.

The chain joins TRBV7-6 to TRBJ2-3; 9 bases agree with TRBD2. Germline CDR1 is SGHVS and CDR2 is FNYEAQ. Trimming at V came to 3 bases and at J to 6 bases, leaving 7 bases not matched to a gene. The length of the CDR3 is 15 residues. The CDR3 sequence is CASSLTSGGPDTQYF. The CDR3 nucleotides read TGTGCCAGCAGCTTGACCAGCGGGGGGCCTGATACGCAGTATTTT.

Only one count was recorded for this clone. The rearrangement links TRBV7-2 to TRBJ1-2, with 9 bases aligning to TRBD1. The V gene end was trimmed by 5 bases and the J gene end by 6 bases; junction bases not matched to a gene: 13. Germline V gives CDR1 SGHTA, CDR2 FQGNSA. CDR3 length: 16 amino acids. CDR3 sequence reads: CASSAHGTGREHGYTF. The CDR3 DNA follows: TGTGCCAGCAGCGCCCACGGGACAGGGAGGGAGCATGGCTACACCTTC.

DNA of the CDR3: TGTGCCAGCAGCTTAGTCCCAGGGCCCAATGAGCAGTTCTTC. Residues: CASSLVPGPNEQFF. The rearrangement joins TRBV7-9 to TRBJ2-1, with D maybe TRBD1 (5 bases). From germline, CDR1 is SEHNR and CDR2 FQNEAQ (reference sequence). This CDR3 has 14 amino acids. The V gene lost 1 base and the J gene lost 6 bases, with 10 bases spanning the gap.

The V gene is TRBV24-1, the J gene TRBJ2-1, with 11 bases lining up with TRBD2. Germline assignment: CDR1 KGHDR and CDR2 SFDVKD. The CDR3 consists of 16 residues. The V segment lost 1 base and the J segment 8 bases; nucleotides outside the gene matches: 6. The CDR3 sequence: CATSDLLTSGTDEQFF. CDR3 sequence (DNA): TGTGCCACCAGTGATTTATTGACTAGCGGGACAGATGAGCAGTTCTTC.

The V call is TRBV18, the J call TRBJ2-3; tentatively, D is TRBD2 (5 bases). V gave up 6 bases and J gave up 3 bases, with 13 bases separating them. The CDR3 totals 14 residues. The germline V gene encodes CDR1 KGHSH and CDR2 LQKENI. Here the CDR3 DNA reads TGTGCCAGCTCTCCTCACCCGGGAACAGATACGCAGTATTTT. It codes for CASSPHPGTDTQYF.